These 23 T cell receptor beta chains were sequenced from one sample in a study of T cell responses to AZD1222 COVID-19 vaccine. Clones were read by immunoSEQ multiplex PCR, and TCRdb kept only the in-frame ones, dropping some. The sample lists just under 85,000 clones, 86% seen once, with roughly 9.4% in the top ten. This material consisted of peripheral blood, taken on day 0 of AZD1222 vaccination. The receptors derive from an adult in good health.

V is TRBV27 and J is TRBJ2-1, with D perhaps being TRBD1 or TRBD2 (6 bases each). This CDR3 has 17 residues. Trimming shortened V by 2 bases and J by 5 bases, and 19 bases separated the two germline ends. The germline V gene encodes CDR1 MNHEY and CDR2 SMNVEV (reference sequence). In nucleotides, the CDR3 is TGTGCCAGCAGTTTAAGGTGGCCGGGGGCCGGGAACAATGAGCAGTTCTTC. Protein sequence: CASSLRWPGAGNNEQFF.

This chain uses TRBV12-3 or TRBV12-4 with TRBJ1-2, with D unresolved. The CDR3 is made up of 13 amino acids. The V gene lost 4 bases and the J gene lost 4 bases, with 10 bases spanning the gap. The CDR3 nucleotides are TGTGCCAGCAGTTCCGCCCGGGGCTATGGCTACACCTTC. Translated, it gives CASSSARGYGYTF.

Only one count was recorded for this clone. The chain combines TRBV6-1 with TRBJ1-1; no firm D call. Germline assignment: CDR1 MNHNS and CDR2 SASEGT. The V and J ends lost 0 bases and 0 bases respectively, with 8 bases between them. The CDR3 extends over 15 amino acids. The CDR3 DNA is TGTGCCAGCAGTGAAGCTCATGGCATGAACACTGAAGCTTTCTTT. Protein sequence: CASSEAHGMNTEAFF.

The chain employs TRBV5-6 and TRBJ1-3, with TRBD1 as a possible D gene (5 bases). Germline CDR1 and CDR2: SGHDT and YYEEEE. This CDR3 has 14 residues. The V gene lost 4 bases and the J gene lost 4 bases, with 12 bases spanning the gap. The CDR3 sequence is CASSAWDFGNTIYF. The CDR3, as DNA: TGTGCCAGCAGCGCGTGGGACTTCGGAAACACCATATATTTT.

This sequence joins TRBV5-6 and TRBJ1-2, with D perhaps TRBD1 (5 bases). From germline, CDR1 is SGHDT and CDR2 YYEEEE. The length of the CDR3 is 18 residues. The germline V and J ends were trimmed by 2 bases and 0 bases, with 20 bases remaining between them. This CDR3 reads CASSFSGTRLHPNYGYTF. The CDR3 nucleotides are TGTGCCAGCAGCTTTAGCGGGACCCGACTCCACCCTAACTATGGCTACACCTTC. Full variable domain (remainder filled in from reference TRBV5-6 and TRBJ1-2): DAGVTQSPTHLIKTRGQQVTLRCSPKSGHDTVSWYQQALGQGPQFIFQYYEEEERQRGNFPDRFSGHQFPNYSSELNVNALLLGDSALYLCASSFSGTRLHPNYGYTFGSGTRLTVV.

The chain employs TRBV19 and TRBJ2-7; D possibly matches TRBD1 or TRBD2 (5 bases each). V lost 1 base and J lost 3, with 7 bases in between. Germline CDR1 LNHDA, CDR2 SQIVND (reference sequence). There are 13 residues in the CDR3. CDR3 nucleotides: TGTGCCAGTAGTATAGGTGGGGGCTACGAGCAGTACTTC. Its protein product is CASSIGGGYEQYF.

The rearrangement joins TRBV11-2 to TRBJ2-3, with 7 positions matching TRBD2. This CDR3 comprises 14 residues. V trimming: 5 bases; J trimming: 2 bases; junction bases outside the gene matches: 4. The germline gives CDR1 SGHAT, CDR2 FQNNGV. The CDR3 region is CASSPGLSTDTQYF. The CDR3 DNA is TGTGCCAGCAGCCCGGGACTATCCACAGATACGCAGTATTTT.

The chain uses TRBV29-1 and TRBJ2-7; TRBD1 agrees at 7 bases. V gave up 6 bases and J gave up 2 bases; unmatched junction bases: 4. The germline V gene has CDR1 SQVTM and CDR2 ANQGSEA. The CDR3 sequence is 12 residues long. Here the CDR3 reads CSVRQGPYEQYF. The CDR3 DNA sequence: TGCAGCGTAAGACAGGGCCCCTACGAGCAGTACTTC.

The chain couples TRBV27 to TRBJ1-1; 7 bases map to TRBD1. Germline loops: CDR1 MNHEY, CDR2 SMNVEV (reference sequence). This CDR3 is built from 16 residues. After removal of 5 bases from V and 3 bases from J, the junction contained 12 bases not matched to a gene. The CDR3 sequence: CASSPGVAGGDTEAFF. In DNA form, the CDR3 reads TGTGCCAGCAGTCCGGGGGTCGCAGGGGGTGACACTGAAGCTTTCTTT.

The CDR3, as DNA: TGTGCCAGCAGCTTGTTCAGACCCGAAGCTTTCTTT. Translating gives CASSLFRPEAFF. The chain is built from TRBV7-2 and TRBJ1-1; no definite D call. The germline V gene has CDR1 SGHTA and CDR2 FQGNSA. V dropped 3 bases and J dropped 8 bases, with 10 bases sitting between them. CDR3 length: 12 residues.

The chain combines TRBV6-7 with TRBJ1-1; D may be TRBD1 (5 bases). TRBV6-7 is an ORF for which the function is uncertain. The length of the CDR3 is 19 residues. Trimming removed 0 bases from V and 3 bases from J, with 23 bases in between. The CDR3 loop reads CASSYSNGLQGWGHTEAFF. DNA of the CDR3: TGTGCCAGCAGTTACTCGAACGGGCTGCAGGGATGGGGCCACACTGAAGCTTTCTTT.

The chain has TRBV4-1 and TRBJ2-7; 7 bases line up with TRBD2. Trimming removed 0 bases from V and 0 bases from J; junction bases left unmatched: 14. This CDR3 spans 19 amino acids. Germline assignment: CDR1 MGHRA and CDR2 YSYEKL. As DNA, the CDR3 is TGCGCCAGCAGCCAAGAACTGGGAGCGGGGTCTTTACTCTCCTACGAGCAGTACTTC. Protein sequence: CASSQELGAGSLLSYEQYF.

The chain joins TRBV11-2 to TRBJ2-7; 11 bases map to TRBD2. V lost 5 bases, J lost 7 bases, and 10 bases stayed unmatched. CDR1 SGHAT and CDR2 FQNNGV come from the germline V gene. There are 15 residues in the CDR3. CDR3 amino acids: CASSRVLAGGWEQYF. CDR3 coding DNA: TGTGCCAGCAGCCGAGTCTTAGCGGGGGGGTGGGAGCAGTACTTC.

This chain links TRBV18 with TRBJ1-2; 9 positions match TRBD1. The V gene's germline CDR1 is KGHSH and CDR2 LQKENI. J was trimmed by 0 bases and V by 4 bases; bases with no gene match: 0. The CDR3 runs to 14 residues. CDR3 amino acids: CASSRTGANYGYTF. CDR3 coding DNA: TGTGCCAGCTCACGGACAGGGGCTAACTATGGCTACACCTTC.

This rearrangement joins TRBV29-1 to TRBJ2-7, with D possibly matching TRBD1 (6 bases). The germline gives CDR1 SQVTM, CDR2 ANQGSEA. The CDR3 runs 12 residues. Trimming removed 6 bases from V and 7 bases from J, with 16 bases in between. CDR3 DNA: TGCAGCGTGGAATACAGGGTAGGGGAGCAGTACTTC. It codes for CSVEYRVGEQYF.

The rearrangement joins TRBV21-1 to TRBJ2-7; the table's D call, TRBD1, has no DNA check behind it. TRBV21-1 is a pseudogene. The CDR3 spans 16 residues. The CDR3 bases are TGTGCCAGCAGCAGAGCGGCAGGGTTAAGTGCGCGCGAGCAGTACTTC. It encodes CASSRAAGLSAREQYF.

The CDR3 DNA sequence: TGTGCCAGCTCAAATACAGGCCCCCAGCATTTT. It specifies CASSNTGPQHF. The gene calls are TRBV12-3 or TRBV12-4 and TRBJ1-5, with D perhaps TRBD1 (5 bases). Trimming cost V 8 bases and J 10 bases, with 12 bases left between them. The length of the CDR3 is 11 residues.

J is TRBJ1-3 and V is TRBV9; D is ambiguous. Germline loops: CDR1 SGDLS, CDR2 YYNGEE. This CDR3 has 16 residues. Deletions cut 0 bases from V and 0 bases from J, with 10 bases between. This CDR3 reads CASSVVGSPSGNTIYF. CDR3 nucleotide sequence: TGTGCCAGCAGCGTAGTGGGTTCCCCCTCTGGAAACACCATATATTTT.

This chain uses TRBV5-1 with TRBJ2-3; 11 nucleotides match TRBD2. V lost 7 bases, J lost 5 bases, and 18 bases stayed unmatched. Germline V gives CDR1 SGHRS, CDR2 YFSETQ. CDR3 size: 18 residues. In DNA form, the CDR3 reads TGCGCCAGCGCACCCTGGAGTAGCGGGGGGGCCGGAGGAGATACGCAGTATTTT. Translation gives CASAPWSSGGAGGDTQYF.

This clone was counted once. V is TRBV20-1 and J is TRBJ2-2; tentative D call: TRBD2 (6 bases). Germline CDR1 reads DFQATT; CDR2 reads SNEGSKA (reference sequence). The CDR3 is made up of 11 amino acids. The CDR3 loop is CSPEGGGELFF. Here the CDR3 DNA reads TGCAGCCCTGAGGGAGGCGGGGAGCTGTTTTTT.

The chain is built from TRBV12-3 or TRBV12-4 and TRBJ2-3, with a tentative D call TRBD1 (7 bases). Trimming left V 4 bases short and J 6 bases short, with 11 bases between. This CDR3 has 13 residues. CDR3 loop: CASSWRGRDTQYF. The CDR3 DNA sequence: TGTGCCAGCAGTTGGAGGGGGCGGGATACGCAGTATTTT.

V gene TRBV19 combines with J gene TRBJ2-5; TRBD1 is a possible D gene (6 bases). V lost 2 bases, J lost 4 bases, and 11 bases lay in between. The CDR3 is 14 amino acids. Germline-derived CDR1 and CDR2 are LNHDA and SQIVND (reference sequence). The CDR3 nucleotides are TGTGCCAGTAGTATATCCGGACAGTTAGAGACCCAGTACTTC. Translation: CASSISGQLETQYF. The variable domain in full, completed from reference TRBV19 and TRBJ2-5, reads DGGITQSPKYLFRKEGQNVTLSCEQNLNHDAMYWYRQDPGQGLRLIYYSQIVNDFQKGDIAEGYSVSREKKESFPLTVTSAQKNPTAFYLCASSISGQLETQYFGPGTRLLVL.

The chain has TRBV5-4 and TRBJ2-1, with 10 nucleotides matching TRBD2. The CDR3 runs 15 residues. Trimming took 3 bases from V and 4 from J; bases not matched to a gene: 4. Germline V gives CDR1 SGHNT, CDR2 YYREEE (reference sequence). CDR3 amino acids: CASSSGTSEYNEQFF. As DNA, the CDR3 is TGTGCCAGCAGCTCCGGGACTAGCGAGTACAATGAGCAGTTCTTC. Combining the CDR3 with reference TRBV5-4 and TRBJ2-1 gives the whole variable domain ETGVTQSPTHLIKTRGQQVTLRCSSQSGHNTVSWYQQALGQGPQFIFQYYREEENGRGNFPPRFSGLQFPNYSSELNVNALELDDSALYLCASSSGTSEYNEQFFGPGTRLTVL.